This TCR beta chain is from a study of cytotoxic CD8 clonotypes in ibrutinib-treated CLL. This CDR3 contains 12 residues. V was trimmed by 2 bases and J by 1 base, leaving 1 base between them. CDR1 and CDR2 from the germline V gene are ENHRY and SYGVKD. The table came from immunoSEQ multiplex PCR; TCRdb's copy has only in-frame clones and leaves some out. The table shows 160,000 or so clones, with 70% to 85% occurring only once. The specimen comprised PBMCs, sampled after 24 months of ibrutinib treatment. The sequence was obtained from a human donor with chronic lymphocytic leukemia. The V gene is TRBV10-3, the J gene TRBJ2-3; no firm D call. The CDR3 loop reads CAISERTDTQYF. CDR3 DNA sequence: TGTGCCATCAGTGAGCGCACAGATACGCAGTATTTT.